This TCR beta chain came from a study of identifying expanded T cells in peripheral blood. Study-wide points: Clone count variance between two-week samples rose with total template count. Technical replicates showed about 1.2 changed clones; two weeks about 16.4; four weeks 19.

Germline CDR1 and CDR2: SGHRS and YFSETQ. The V gene end was trimmed by 0 bases and the J gene end by 2 bases; junction bases not matched to a gene: 4. The CDR3 contains 16 residues. Only in-frame clones appear in the TCRdb table, and some are missing; sequencing was by immunoSEQ multiplex PCR. The repertoire has 100,000 or so clones, approximately 88% of them found once; the top ten carry more than 5.5%. This clone was detected only once. Its target is unknown. Healthy donors had no documented immune events, such as infections, while sampled. The J gene is TRBJ2-5, the V gene TRBV5-1; the match to TRBD2 covers 10 bases. The sample was blood. This clonotype was sampled from a person aged 18-70 years in good health. The CDR3 here is CASSLVPAGGQETQYF. The CDR3 DNA is TGCGCCAGCAGCTTGGTCCCAGCGGGGGGGCAAGAGACCCAGTACTTC.